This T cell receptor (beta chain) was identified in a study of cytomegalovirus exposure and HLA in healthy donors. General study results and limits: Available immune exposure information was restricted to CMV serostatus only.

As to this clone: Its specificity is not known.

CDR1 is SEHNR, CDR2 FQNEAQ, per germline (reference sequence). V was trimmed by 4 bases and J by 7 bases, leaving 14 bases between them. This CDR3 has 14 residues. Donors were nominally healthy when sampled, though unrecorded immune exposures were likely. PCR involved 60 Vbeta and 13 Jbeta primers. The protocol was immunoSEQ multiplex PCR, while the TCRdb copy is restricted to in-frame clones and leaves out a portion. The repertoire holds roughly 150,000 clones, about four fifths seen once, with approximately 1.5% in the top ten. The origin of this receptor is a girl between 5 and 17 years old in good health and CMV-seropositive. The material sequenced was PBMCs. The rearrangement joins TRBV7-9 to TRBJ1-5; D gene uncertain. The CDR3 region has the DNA TGTGCCAGCAGCTCCCAGTCATCATCCCAGCCCCAGCATTTT. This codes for CASSSQSSSQPQHF.